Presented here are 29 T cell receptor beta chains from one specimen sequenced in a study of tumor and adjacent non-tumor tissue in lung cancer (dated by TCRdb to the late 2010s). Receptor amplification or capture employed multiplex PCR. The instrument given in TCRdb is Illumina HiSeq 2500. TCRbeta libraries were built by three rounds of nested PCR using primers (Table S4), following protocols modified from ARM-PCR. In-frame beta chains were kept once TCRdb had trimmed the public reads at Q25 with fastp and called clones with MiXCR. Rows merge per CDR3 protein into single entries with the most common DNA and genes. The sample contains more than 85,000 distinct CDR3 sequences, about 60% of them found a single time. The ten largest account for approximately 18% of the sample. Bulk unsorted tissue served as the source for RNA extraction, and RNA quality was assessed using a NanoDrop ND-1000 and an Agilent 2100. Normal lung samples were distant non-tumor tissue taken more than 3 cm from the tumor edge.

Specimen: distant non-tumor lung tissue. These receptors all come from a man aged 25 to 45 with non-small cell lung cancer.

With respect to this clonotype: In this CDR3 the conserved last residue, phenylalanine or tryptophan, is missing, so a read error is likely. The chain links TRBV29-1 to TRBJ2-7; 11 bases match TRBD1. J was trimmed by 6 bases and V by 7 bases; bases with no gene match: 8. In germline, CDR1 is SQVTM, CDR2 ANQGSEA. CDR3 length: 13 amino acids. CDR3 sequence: CSAGQGARGEQYS. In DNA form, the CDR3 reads TGCAGCGCTGGACAGGGGGCCCGGGGCGAGCAGTACTCC.

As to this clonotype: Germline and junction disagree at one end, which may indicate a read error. DNA of the CDR3: TGCAGTGTTGAAACTAGCGGGATAAAAACCAGGGAGCTGTTTTTT. Amino acid sequence: CSVETSGIKTRELFF. V and J are TRBV29-1 and TRBJ2-2, with TRBD2 matching over 10 bases. Germline-derived CDR1 and CDR2 are SQVTM and ANQGSEA. The CDR3 covers 15 residues.

The DNA for the CDR3 is TGTGCCAGCAGTACAGGGCTGTTGAACACTGAAGCTTTCTTT. Residues: CASSTGLLNTEAFF. This sequence joins TRBV11-2 and TRBJ1-1; a weak D match, TRBD1 (6 bases). Germline V gene sequence: CDR1 SGHAT, CDR2 FQNNGV. The V end lost 6 bases, the J end lost 0 bases, and 11 bases lay between the germline ends. The CDR3 sequence is 14 residues long.

The CDR3 region has the DNA TGCAGTGCTAGTAAGGGAGCAGGGGAGGAGACCCAGTACTTC. This translates into CSASKGAGEETQYF. The chain couples TRBV20-1 to TRBJ2-5, with D possibly matching TRBD1 (6 bases). The V gene lost 3 bases and the J gene lost 5 bases, with 16 bases spanning the gap. The CDR3 totals 14 residues. The germline CDR1 and CDR2 sequences are DFQATT and SNEGSKA (reference sequence).

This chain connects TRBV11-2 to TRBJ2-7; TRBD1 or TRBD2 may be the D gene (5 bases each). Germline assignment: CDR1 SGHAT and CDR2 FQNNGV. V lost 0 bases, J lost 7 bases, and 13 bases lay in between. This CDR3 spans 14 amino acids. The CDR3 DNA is TGTGCCAGCAGCTTAGATTGGGGGATCCAGGAGCAGTACTTC. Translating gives CASSLDWGIQEQYF.

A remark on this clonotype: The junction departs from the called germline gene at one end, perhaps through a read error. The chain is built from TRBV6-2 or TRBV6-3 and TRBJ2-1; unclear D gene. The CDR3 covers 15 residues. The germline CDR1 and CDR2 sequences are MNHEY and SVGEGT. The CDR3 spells CASNPDLSSYIEQFF. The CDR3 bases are TGTGCCAGCAATCCTGACCTGAGCTCCTACATTGAGCAGTTCTTC.

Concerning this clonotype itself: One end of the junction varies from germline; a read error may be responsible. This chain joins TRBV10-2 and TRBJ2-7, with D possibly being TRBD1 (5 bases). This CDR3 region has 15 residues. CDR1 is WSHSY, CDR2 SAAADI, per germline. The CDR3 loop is CASSIVRQGPYDQYF. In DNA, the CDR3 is TGCGCCAGCAGTATTGTCCGGCAGGGTCCATACGACCAGTACTTC.

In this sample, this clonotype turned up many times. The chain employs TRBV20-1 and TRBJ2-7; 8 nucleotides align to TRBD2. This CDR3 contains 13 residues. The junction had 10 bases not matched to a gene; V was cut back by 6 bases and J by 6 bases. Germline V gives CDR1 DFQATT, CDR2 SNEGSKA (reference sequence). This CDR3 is CSAKREWGPEQYF. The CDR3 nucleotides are TGCAGTGCCAAGCGGGAGTGGGGGCCCGAGCAGTACTTC.

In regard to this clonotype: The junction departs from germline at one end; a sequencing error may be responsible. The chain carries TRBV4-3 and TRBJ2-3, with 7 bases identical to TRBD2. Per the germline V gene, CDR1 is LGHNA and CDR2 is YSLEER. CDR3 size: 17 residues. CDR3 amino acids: CASSQVGSGASRDRQYF. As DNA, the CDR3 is TGCGCCAGCAGCCAAGTCGGGAGCGGGGCTAGCAGAGATAGGCAGTATTTT.

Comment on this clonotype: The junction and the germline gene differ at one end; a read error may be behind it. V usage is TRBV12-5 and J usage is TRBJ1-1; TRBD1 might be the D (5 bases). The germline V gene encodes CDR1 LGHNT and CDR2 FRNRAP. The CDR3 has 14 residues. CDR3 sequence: CASGWLPGDTESFF. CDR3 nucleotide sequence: TGTGCTAGTGGCTGGCTACCGGGGGATACTGAATCTTTCTTT.

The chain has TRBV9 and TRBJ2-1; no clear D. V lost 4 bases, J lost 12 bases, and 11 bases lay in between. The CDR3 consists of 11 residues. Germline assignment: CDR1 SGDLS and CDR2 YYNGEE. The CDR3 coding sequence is TGTGCCAGCAGCACAACATGGTCGCAGTTCTTC. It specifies CASSTTWSQFF.

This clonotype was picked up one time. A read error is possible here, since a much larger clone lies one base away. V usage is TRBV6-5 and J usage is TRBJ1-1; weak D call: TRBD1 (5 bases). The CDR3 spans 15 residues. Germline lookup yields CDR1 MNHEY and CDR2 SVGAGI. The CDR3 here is CASTTGTNVNTEASF. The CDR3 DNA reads TGTGCCAGCACCACGGGGACCAACGTAAACACTGAAGCTTCCTTT.

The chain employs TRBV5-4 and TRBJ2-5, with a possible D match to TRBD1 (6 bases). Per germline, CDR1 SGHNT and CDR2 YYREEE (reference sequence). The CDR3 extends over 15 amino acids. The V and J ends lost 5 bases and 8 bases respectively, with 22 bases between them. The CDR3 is CASSGTGHVNDTQYF. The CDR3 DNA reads TGTGCCAGCAGTGGAACGGGACACGTTAACGATACCCAGTACTTC.

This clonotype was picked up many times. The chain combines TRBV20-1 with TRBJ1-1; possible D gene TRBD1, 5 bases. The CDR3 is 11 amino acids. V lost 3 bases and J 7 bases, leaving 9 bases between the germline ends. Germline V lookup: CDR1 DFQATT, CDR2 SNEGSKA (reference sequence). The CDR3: CSARVGVEAFF. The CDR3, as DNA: TGCAGTGCTAGGGTAGGGGTTGAAGCTTTCTTT.

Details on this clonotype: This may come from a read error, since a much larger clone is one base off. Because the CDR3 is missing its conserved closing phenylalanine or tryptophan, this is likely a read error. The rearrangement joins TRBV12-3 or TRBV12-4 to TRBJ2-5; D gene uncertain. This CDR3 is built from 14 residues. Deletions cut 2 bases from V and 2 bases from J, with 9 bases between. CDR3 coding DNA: TGTGCCAGCAGTTTACCGGCTAGGCAAGAGACCCAGTACTTG. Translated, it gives CASSLPARQETQYL.

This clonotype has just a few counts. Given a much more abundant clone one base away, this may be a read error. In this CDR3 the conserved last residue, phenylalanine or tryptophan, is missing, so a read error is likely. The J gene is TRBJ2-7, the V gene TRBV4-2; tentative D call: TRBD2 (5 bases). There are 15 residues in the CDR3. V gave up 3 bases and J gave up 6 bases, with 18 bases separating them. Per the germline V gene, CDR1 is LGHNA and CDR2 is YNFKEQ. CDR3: CASSQGDYSSGEQYL. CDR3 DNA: TGTGCCAGCAGCCAGGGAGATTATTCGAGTGGCGAGCAGTACCTC.

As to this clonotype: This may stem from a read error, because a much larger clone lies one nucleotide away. The CDR3 coding sequence is TGCACCAGCAGCCAAGATGGTCCCAGGACTAGCACAGATACGCAGTATTTT. It codes for CTSSQDGPRTSTDTQYF. V usage is TRBV4-1 and J usage is TRBJ2-3; D is possibly TRBD2 (5 bases). CDR1 MGHRA and CDR2 YSYEKL come from the germline V gene. The CDR3 spans 17 residues.

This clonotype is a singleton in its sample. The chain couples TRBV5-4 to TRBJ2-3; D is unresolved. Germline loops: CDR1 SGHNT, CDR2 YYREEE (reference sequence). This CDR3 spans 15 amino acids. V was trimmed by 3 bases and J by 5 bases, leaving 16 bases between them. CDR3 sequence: CASSSEKWSIDTQYF. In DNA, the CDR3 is TGTGCCAGCAGCTCGGAAAAGTGGAGTATAGATACGCAGTATTTT.

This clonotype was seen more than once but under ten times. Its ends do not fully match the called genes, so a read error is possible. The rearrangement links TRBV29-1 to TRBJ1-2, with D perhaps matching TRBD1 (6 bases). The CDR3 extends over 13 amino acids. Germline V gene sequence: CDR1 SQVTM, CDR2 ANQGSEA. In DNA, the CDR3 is TGTAGTACTTCGGACAGTCGGGCGTATGGCTACACCTTC. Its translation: CSTSDSRAYGYTF.

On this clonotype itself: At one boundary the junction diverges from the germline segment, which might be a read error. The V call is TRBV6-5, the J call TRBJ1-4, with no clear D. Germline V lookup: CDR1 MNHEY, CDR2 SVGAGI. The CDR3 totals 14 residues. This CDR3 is CASSSYGFNEELLF. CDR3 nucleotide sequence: TGTGCCAGCAGTTCGTACGGATTTAATGAAGAACTACTTTTT.

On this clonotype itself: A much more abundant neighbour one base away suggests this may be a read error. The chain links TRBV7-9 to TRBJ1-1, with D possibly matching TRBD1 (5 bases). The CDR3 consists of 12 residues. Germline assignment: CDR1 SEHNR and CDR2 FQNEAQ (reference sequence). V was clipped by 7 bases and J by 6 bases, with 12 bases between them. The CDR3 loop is CASKGGAAEAFF. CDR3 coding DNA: TGTGCCAGCAAGGGTGGGGCCGCTGAAGCTTTCTTT.

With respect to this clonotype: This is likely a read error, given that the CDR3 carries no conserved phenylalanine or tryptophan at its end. CDR3 sequence reads: CSTRVTANQPQHC. The CDR3 DNA reads TGCAGTACTAGGGTGACAGCTAATCAGCCCCAGCATTGT. V usage is TRBV20-1 and J usage is TRBJ1-5, with D maybe TRBD1 (5 bases). The CDR3 extends over 13 amino acids. The germline V gene encodes CDR1 DFQATT and CDR2 SNEGSKA (reference sequence).

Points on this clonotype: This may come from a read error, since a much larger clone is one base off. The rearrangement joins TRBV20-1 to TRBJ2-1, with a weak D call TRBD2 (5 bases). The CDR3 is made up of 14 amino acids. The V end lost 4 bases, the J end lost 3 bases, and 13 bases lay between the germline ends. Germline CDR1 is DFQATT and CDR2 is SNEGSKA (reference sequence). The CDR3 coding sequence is TGCAGTGCTAAAGCGGACCGGGGCTACAATGAGCAGTTCTTC. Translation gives CSAKADRGYNEQFF.

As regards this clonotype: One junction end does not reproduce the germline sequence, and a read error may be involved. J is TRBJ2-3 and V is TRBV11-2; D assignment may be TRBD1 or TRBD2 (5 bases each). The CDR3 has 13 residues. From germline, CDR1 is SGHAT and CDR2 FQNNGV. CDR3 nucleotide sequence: TGTGGCAGCAGCCACGGTGGGGGTGATACGCAGTATTTT. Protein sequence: CGSSHGGGDTQYF.

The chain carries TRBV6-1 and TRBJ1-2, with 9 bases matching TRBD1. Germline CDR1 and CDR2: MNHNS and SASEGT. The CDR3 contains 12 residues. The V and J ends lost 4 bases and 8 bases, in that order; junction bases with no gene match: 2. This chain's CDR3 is CASSGTGGGYTF. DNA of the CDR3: TGTGCCAGCAGTGGAACAGGGGGCGGCTACACCTTC.

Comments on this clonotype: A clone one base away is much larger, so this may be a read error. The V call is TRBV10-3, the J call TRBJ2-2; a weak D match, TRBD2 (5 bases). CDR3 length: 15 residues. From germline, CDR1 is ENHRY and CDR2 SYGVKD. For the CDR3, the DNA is TGTGCCATCAGTGTGCTGGCGGGTGGCACCGGGGAGCTGGTTTTT. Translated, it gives CAISVLAGGTGELVF.

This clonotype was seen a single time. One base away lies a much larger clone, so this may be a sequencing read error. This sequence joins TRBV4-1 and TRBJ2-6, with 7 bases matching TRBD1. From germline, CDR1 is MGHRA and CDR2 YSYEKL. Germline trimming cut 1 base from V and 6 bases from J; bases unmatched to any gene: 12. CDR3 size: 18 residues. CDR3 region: CASSQAPTGSPEANVLTF. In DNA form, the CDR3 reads TGCGCCAGCAGCCAAGCCCCGACAGGGTCCCCTGAGGCCAACGTCCTGACTTTC.

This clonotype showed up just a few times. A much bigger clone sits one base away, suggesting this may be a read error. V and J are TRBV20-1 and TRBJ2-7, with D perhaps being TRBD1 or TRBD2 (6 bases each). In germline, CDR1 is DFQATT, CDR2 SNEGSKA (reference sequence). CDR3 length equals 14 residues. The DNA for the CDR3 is TGCAGTACTAGCCTCAGGGGATCGGTGGACGAGCAGTACTTC. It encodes CSTSLRGSVDEQYF.

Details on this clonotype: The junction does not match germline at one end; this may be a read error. CDR3 nucleotide sequence: TGTACCACCAGTGATTTGCAACCTTTGGAAGCCTACGAGCAGTACTTC. As protein: CTTSDLQPLEAYEQYF. The gene calls are TRBV24-1 and TRBJ2-7; D is ambiguous. CDR1 and CDR2 from the germline V gene are KGHDR and SFDVKD. The CDR3 extends over 16 amino acids.